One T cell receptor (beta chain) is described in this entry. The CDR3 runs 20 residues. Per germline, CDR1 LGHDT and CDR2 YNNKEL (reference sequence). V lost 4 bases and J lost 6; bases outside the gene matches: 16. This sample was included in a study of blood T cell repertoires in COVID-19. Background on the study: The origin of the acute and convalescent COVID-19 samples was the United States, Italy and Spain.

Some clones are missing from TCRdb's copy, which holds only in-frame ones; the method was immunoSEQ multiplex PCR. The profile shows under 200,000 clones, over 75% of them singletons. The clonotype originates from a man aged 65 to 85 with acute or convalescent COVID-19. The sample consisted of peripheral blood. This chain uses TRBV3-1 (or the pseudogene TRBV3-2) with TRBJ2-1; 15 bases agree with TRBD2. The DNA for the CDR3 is TGTGCCAGCAGCCCGACCCCCGCCGGGACTAGCGGGAGGATCACCAATGAGCAGTTCTTC. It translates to CASSPTPAGTSGRITNEQFF.